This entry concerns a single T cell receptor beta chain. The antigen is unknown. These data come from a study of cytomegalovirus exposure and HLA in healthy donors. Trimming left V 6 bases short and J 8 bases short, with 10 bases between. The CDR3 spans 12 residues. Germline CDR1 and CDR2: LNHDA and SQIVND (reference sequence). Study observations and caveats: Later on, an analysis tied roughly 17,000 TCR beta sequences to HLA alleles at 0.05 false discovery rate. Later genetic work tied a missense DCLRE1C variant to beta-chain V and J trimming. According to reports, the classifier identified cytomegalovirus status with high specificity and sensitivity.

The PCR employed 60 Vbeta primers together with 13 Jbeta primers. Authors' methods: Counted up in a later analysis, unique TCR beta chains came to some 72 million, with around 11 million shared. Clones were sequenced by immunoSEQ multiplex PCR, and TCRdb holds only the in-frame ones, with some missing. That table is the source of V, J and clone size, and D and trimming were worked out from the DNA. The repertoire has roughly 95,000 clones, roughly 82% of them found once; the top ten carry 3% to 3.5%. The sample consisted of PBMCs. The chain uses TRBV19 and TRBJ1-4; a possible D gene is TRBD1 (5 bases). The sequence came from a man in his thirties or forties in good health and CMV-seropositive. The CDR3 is CASSQGYEKLFF. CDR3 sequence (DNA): TGTGCCAGTAGCCAGGGTTACGAAAAACTGTTTTTT.